The clone carrying this T cell receptor (beta chain) has a single count. This sample stems from a study of blood T cell repertoires in COVID-19. Germline CDR1 MNHEY, CDR2 SVGEGT. V shed 2 bases and J shed 11 bases, with 27 bases lying between them. CDR3 size: 17 residues. Sequenced by immunoSEQ multiplex PCR; TCRdb stores in-frame clones only, minus some. The sample consists of 210,000 or so clones, approximately 78% of them appearing once. The chain has TRBV6-2 or TRBV6-3 and TRBJ1-1; D remains ambiguous. The sequence derives from a woman of 80 years or more with acute or convalescent COVID-19. Material: peripheral blood. The CDR3 region has the DNA TGTGCCAGCAGTTACCCCACCAGCGGCTCCACCCGATTGTCGGCTTTCTTT. Amino acid sequence: CASSYPTSGSTRLSAFF.